What follows are 4 T cell receptor beta chains derived from one specimen sequenced in a study of T cell clones after liver transplantation. TCRdb keeps only in-frame clones here, not all; method: immunoSEQ multiplex PCR. This sample has more than 95,000 clones, with roughly nine tenths found just once. The specimen was CD4+ T cells from blood, collected 12 months after liver transplant. All receptors come from a human patient who received a liver transplant. A subset of T cells may come from the graft donor.

V is TRBV21-1 and J is TRBJ2-7; TRBD2 reflects the table's D call only, with no check against the DNA. TRBV21-1 is described as a pseudogene. The CDR3 sequence is 12 residues long. The DNA of the CDR3 is TGTGCCAGCAGCCCTCCTTTCGACGAGCAGTACTTC. It yields the protein CASSPPFDEQYF.

The chain joins TRBV30 to TRBJ2-7; TRBD2 might be the D (5 bases). Germline values: CDR1 GTSNPN, CDR2 SVGIG (reference sequence). The V gene lost 3 bases and the J gene lost 3 bases, with 9 bases spanning the gap. The CDR3 covers 12 residues. DNA for the CDR3: TGTGCCTGGAGGGGAGATTTCTACGAGCAGTACTTC. Translation: CAWRGDFYEQYF.

This chain uses TRBV5-6 with TRBJ2-3, with TRBD2 matching 7 bases. Trimming cost V 3 bases and J 7 bases; bases outside gene matches: 8. This CDR3 contains 14 residues. Germline V gives CDR1 SGHDT, CDR2 YYEEEE. CDR3 residues: CASSSSTSSNTQYF. The CDR3 nucleotides read TGTGCCAGCAGCTCATCGACTAGCTCGAATACGCAGTATTTT.

The rearrangement links TRBV27 to TRBJ2-2; tentatively, D is TRBD2 (5 bases). Germline V CDR1 and CDR2: MNHEY, SMNVEV (reference sequence). The ends were cut back, 5 bases at V and 0 bases at J, with 16 bases in the middle. This CDR3 has 17 amino acids. In DNA, the CDR3 is TGTGCCAGCAGTCTCCCTAGCAGATACCCGAACACCGGGGAGCTGTTTTTT. Translated: CASSLPSRYPNTGELFF.